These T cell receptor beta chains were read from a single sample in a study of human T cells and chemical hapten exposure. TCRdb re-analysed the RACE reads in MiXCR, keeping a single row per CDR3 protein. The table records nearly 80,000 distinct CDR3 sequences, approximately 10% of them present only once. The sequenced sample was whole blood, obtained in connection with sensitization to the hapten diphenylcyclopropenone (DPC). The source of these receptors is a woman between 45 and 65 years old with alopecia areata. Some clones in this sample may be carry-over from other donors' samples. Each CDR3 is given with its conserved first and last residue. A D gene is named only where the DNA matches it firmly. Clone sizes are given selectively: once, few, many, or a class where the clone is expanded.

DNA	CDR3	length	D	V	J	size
TGCAGCGTTGGGCAGATTAATGAAAAACTGTTTTTT	CSVGQINEKLFF	12	.	TRBV29-1	TRBJ1-4	.
TGTGCCAGTAGCATTGGTCGGGGCAGTGTCTACGAGCAGTACTTC	CASSIGRGSVYEQYF	15	.	TRBV19	TRBJ2-7	.
TGTGCCAGCTCACCAGCACGGGCAGCGACAAACACTGAAGCTTTCTTT	CASSPARAATNTEAFF	16	.	TRBV18	TRBJ1-1	.
TGTGCCAGCAGCTTAAGGACAGGACCAGGCCGGGAGCTGTTTTTT	CASSLRTGPGRELFF	15	TRBD1	TRBV7-9	TRBJ2-2	.
TGTGCCAGCAGCCAGTCAACAGGGTACGGGGCCAACGTCCTGACTTTC	CASSQSTGYGANVLTF	16	.	TRBV4-2	TRBJ2-6	few
TGTGCCAGCAGTTTAGGAGGCGGGAATTGGAATGAGCAGTTCTTC	CASSLGGGNWNEQFF	15	.	TRBV12-3/TRBV12-4	TRBJ2-1	.
TGTGCCAGCAGCCCAAGGGGTGAGACCCAGTACTTC	CASSPRGETQYF	12	.	TRBV7-9	TRBJ2-5	many
TGTGCCAGCACCCCCCCCTCAGGGGGTTGGGTCGGGGAGCTGTTTTTT	CASTPPSGGWVGELFF	16	TRBD1	TRBV28	TRBJ2-2	few
TGTGCCAGCAGCCCCGGACAGGACAATCAGCCCCAGCATTTT	CASSPGQDNQPQHF	14	TRBD1	TRBV7-9	TRBJ1-5	few
TGTGCCAGCCAGGGGTCAGGGGGCAGGAGCAATCAGCCCCAGCATTTT	CASQGSGGRSNQPQHF	16	TRBD1	TRBV6-2/TRBV6-3	TRBJ1-5	.
TGTGCCAGCAGTTTGAAGGACGGACGAGGGAATTCACCCCTCCACTTT	CASSLKDGRGNSPLHF	16	.	TRBV28	TRBJ1-6	few
TGTGCCAGCAGCTTAGTCCCTCAGGGCTCCCAGCATTTT	CASSLVPQGSQHF	13	.	TRBV7-6	TRBJ1-5	.
TGCGCCAGCAGCCAAGGGGACAGGGACGACGGGGAGCTGTTTTTT	CASSQGDRDDGELFF	15	TRBD1	TRBV4-3	TRBJ2-2	.
TGTGCCAGCAGCTATGGACGGGAGAGTGGCTACACCTTC	CASSYGRESGYTF	13	.	TRBV7-2	TRBJ1-2	many
TGCGCCAGCAGCCCGGACAGGACCTATGGCTACACCTTC	CASSPDRTYGYTF	13	TRBD1	TRBV5-1	TRBJ1-2	many
TGTGCCAGCAGCCCGACTCATTACGAGCAGTACTTC	CASSPTHYEQYF	12	.	TRBV7-2	TRBJ2-7	.
TGTGCCAGCAGTTTATCCGGGGGAGGAGAGACCCAGTACTTC	CASSLSGGGETQYF	14	.	TRBV3-1	TRBJ2-5	.
TGTGCCAGCAGCTTAGGGACCTACGAGCAGTACTTC	CASSLGTYEQYF	12	.	TRBV11-2	TRBJ2-7	few
TGCAGTGCTAGTGGCAGGGGGGCCCACACAGATACGCAGTATTTT	CSASGRGAHTDTQYF	15	.	TRBV20-1	TRBJ2-3	few
TGCAGTGCTCCCCCAGGGAAATCCCTTAATCCTACTAATGAAAAACTGTTTTTT	CSAPPGKSLNPTNEKLFF	18	.	TRBV20-1	TRBJ1-4	few
TGTGCCAGCAGCCAGGGGACAGGGAATCAGCCCCAGCATTTT	CASSQGTGNQPQHF	14	TRBD1	TRBV11-2	TRBJ1-5	.
TGTGCCAGCAGCTTATTCCCAGCGGCGAACACCGGGGAGCTGTTTTTT	CASSLFPAANTGELFF	16	.	TRBV7-9	TRBJ2-2	few
TGCGCCAGCAGCCCGCAAGCAACAGGGGACCACGAGCAGTACTTC	CASSPQATGDHEQYF	15	TRBD1	TRBV4-3	TRBJ2-7	few
TGTGCCAGCAGCAACCGGGACACTGGGCAGCAGTACTTC	CASSNRDTGQQYF	13	.	TRBV7-3	TRBJ2-7	few
TGTGCCAGCAGCCTCAGTCTGTCGGGAGGCACCGGGGAGCTGTTTTTT	CASSLSLSGGTGELFF	16	TRBD2	TRBV11-1	TRBJ2-2	once
TGCGCCAGCAGTCGGCGGGACAGGGGGCAAGATACGCAGTATTTT	CASSRRDRGQDTQYF	15	TRBD1	TRBV23-1	TRBJ2-3	many
TGCAGTGCGGACCCGGGACTAGCGGGAGAATACGAGCAGTACTTC	CSADPGLAGEYEQYF	15	TRBD2	TRBV20-1	TRBJ2-7	few
TGTGCCAGTAGGCGACTAGCGGGATCCAATGAGCAGTTCTTC	CASRRLAGSNEQFF	14	TRBD2	TRBV19	TRBJ2-1	few
TGTGCCAGCAGCTCGGGACTAGGGGTTGATGAGCAGTTCTTC	CASSSGLGVDEQFF	14	TRBD2	TRBV11-3	TRBJ2-1	.
TGCGCCAGCAGCTTGGACCCCTCTAGCTATGGCTACACCTTC	CASSLDPSSYGYTF	14	.	TRBV5-1	TRBJ1-2	few
TGTGCCAGCTTTAGCGGGAGGCCAAAAGGGGAGCAGTTCTTC	CASFSGRPKGEQFF	14	TRBD2	TRBV6-5	TRBJ2-1	.
TGCGCCAGCAGCTTGACCGGGACAGGGGGTCAAGGCTACACCTTC	CASSLTGTGGQGYTF	15	TRBD1	TRBV5-1	TRBJ1-2	many
TGTGCCAGCAGTCGTGAAAAACTGTTTTTT	CASSREKLFF	10	.	TRBV6-1	TRBJ1-4	many
TGTGCCAGCAGCTCCTCGACAGGGGCGGCCACTGAAGCTTTCTTT	CASSSSTGAATEAFF	15	TRBD1	TRBV11-3	TRBJ1-1	few
TGTGCCAGCAGCCCCCTCAGGGAGAAGGGGGAGCAGTACTTC	CASSPLREKGEQYF	14	.	TRBV11-2	TRBJ2-7	many
TGTGCCAGCAGCTTAGTCCCCCCCAGCGGACAAGAGACCCAGTACTTC	CASSLVPPSGQETQYF	16	.	TRBV7-9	TRBJ2-5	.
TGTGCCAGCAGCTTATATGCGGGAGGACCCCCGTACCAAGAGACCCAGTACTTC	CASSLYAGGPPYQETQYF	18	TRBD2	TRBV7-2	TRBJ2-5	few